The next 15 T cell receptor beta chains were all read from a single sample in a study of CD8 T cells in ankylosing spondylitis. The study's findings and limits: One TCR beta motif, made up of about 8 highly homologous variants, appeared characteristic of ankylosing spondylitis blood.

Which antigens these TCRs recognize remains unknown. MiXCR was run by TCRdb on the 5' RACE reads, yielding one entry per CDR3 protein. The table shows under 850,000 distinct CDR3 sequences, with under 20% occurring only once. Material for sequencing was blood, either unsorted or a sorted T cell fraction (not recorded which). The origin of the receptors is a male donor with ankylosing spondylitis.

This rearrangement joins TRBV5-5 to TRBJ1-5; 9 nucleotides align to TRBD1. In germline, CDR1 is SGHKS, CDR2 YYEKEE (reference sequence). This CDR3 is built from 15 residues. Trimming removed 0 bases from V and 10 bases from J; junction bases left unmatched: 8. CDR3 coding DNA: TGTGCCAGCAGCTTGGAGGGGACAGGGAAGCCACCCCAGCATTTT. Encoded protein: CASSLEGTGKPPQHF.

The rearrangement uses TRBV10-3 and TRBJ1-2, with D hard to call. The CDR3 is 13 residues long. Germline lookup yields CDR1 ENHRY and CDR2 SYGVKD. Trimming left V 2 bases short and J 4 bases short, with 8 bases between. The DNA of the CDR3 is TGTGCCATCAGTGAGGGGGTCGCCTATGGCTACACCTTC. Amino acid sequence: CAISEGVAYGYTF.

CDR3: CASSLKSSGGSTDTQYF. In DNA form, the CDR3 reads TGTGCCAGCAGCTTAAAGTCTAGCGGGGGAAGCACAGATACGCAGTATTTT. The chain employs TRBV7-2 and TRBJ2-3; 10 nucleotides line up with TRBD2. Germline-derived CDR1 and CDR2 are SGHTA and FQGNSA. Unmatched junction bases numbered 5, after V lost 2 bases and J lost 0 bases. CDR3 length equals 17 residues.

This clonotype was recorded a few times. The chain uses TRBV6-2 or TRBV6-3 and TRBJ2-7; no definite D call. The CDR3 has 13 amino acids. Germline CDR1 and CDR2: MNHEY and SVGEGT. V was trimmed by 3 bases and J by 7 bases, leaving 13 bases between them. CDR3: CASSYLASREQYF. In nucleotides, the CDR3 is TGTGCCAGCAGTTATCTTGCCTCTCGGGAGCAGTACTTC.

This clonotype showed up many times. The chain employs TRBV6-4 and TRBJ2-1; 9 bases line up with TRBD2. The germline V gene has CDR1 MRHNA and CDR2 SNTAGT. The CDR3 spans 14 residues. Germline trimming cut 3 bases from V and 9 bases from J; bases unmatched to any gene: 6. CDR3 DNA sequence: TGTGCCAGCAGTGAGGCGGGGGGGCTGAGTGAGCAGTTCTTC. Translating gives CASSEAGGLSEQFF.

The table lists this clonotype with a few counts. J is TRBJ2-7 and V is TRBV6-5; no firm D call. The CDR3 sequence is 13 residues long. Per the germline V gene, CDR1 is MNHEY and CDR2 is SVGAGI. V dropped 3 bases and J dropped 3 bases, with 9 bases sitting between them. This CDR3 is CASSYRQFYEQYF. DNA of the CDR3: TGTGCCAGCAGTTATCGCCAGTTCTACGAGCAGTACTTC.

The chain carries TRBV5-1 and TRBJ2-5, with D possibly matching TRBD1 (5 bases). Germline loops: CDR1 SGHRS, CDR2 YFSETQ. Trimming took 4 bases from V and 1 from J, leaving 8 bases between them. The CDR3 contains 13 residues. CDR3 in DNA: TGCGCCAGCAGCGTACAGGCCCAAGAGACCCAGTACTTC. Its protein product is CASSVQAQETQYF.

This sequence joins TRBV7-2 and TRBJ2-2; D remains unclear. The length of the CDR3 is 17 residues. Germline loops: CDR1 SGHTA, CDR2 FQGNSA. With 0 bases removed from V and 5 bases from J, the gap between germline ends came to 16 bases. The CDR3 loop reads CASSLAGAGPRTGELFF. CDR3 DNA: TGTGCCAGCAGCTTAGCCGGCGCAGGTCCCCGGACCGGGGAGCTGTTTTTT.

This rearrangement joins TRBV21-1 to TRBJ2-7; the D call TRBD1 from the table was never checked on the DNA. TRBV21-1 is designated a pseudogene. The CDR3 spans 15 residues. CDR3 nucleotides: TGTGCCAGCAGCAAAGCTGAAGACAGGCCCAACGAGCAGTACTTC. Its translation: CASSKAEDRPNEQYF.

This clonotype was found a few times. The chain couples TRBV4-1 to TRBJ2-1; 9 bases fit TRBD2. Trimming took 4 bases from V and 4 from J; bases not matched to a gene: 5. CDR3 length: 15 residues. From germline, CDR1 is MGHRA and CDR2 YSYEKL. The CDR3 DNA is TGCGCCAGCAGCCTGCGGGGGGGCGAGTACAATGAGCAGTTCTTC. This codes for CASSLRGGEYNEQFF.

V usage is TRBV19 and J usage is TRBJ1-1; unclear D gene. V dropped 4 bases and J dropped 0 bases, with 12 bases sitting between them. From germline, CDR1 is LNHDA and CDR2 SQIVND (reference sequence). The CDR3 is 15 amino acids. The CDR3: CASSTIDGMNTEAFF. CDR3 nucleotides: TGTGCCAGTAGTACGATCGACGGCATGAACACTGAAGCTTTCTTT. Looking up the rest from reference TRBV19 and TRBJ1-1 gives the full variable domain: DGGITQSPKYLFRKEGQNVTLSCEQNLNHDAMYWYRQDPGQGLRLIYYSQIVNDFQKGDIAEGYSVSREKKESFPLTVTSAQKNPTAFYLCASSTIDGMNTEAFFGQGTRLTVV.

The sample holds many counts of this clonotype. This chain connects TRBV7-8 to TRBJ2-7; TRBD2 matches at 8 bases. CDR1 is SGHVS, CDR2 FQNEAQ, per germline. J gave up 3 bases and V 1 base, and 8 bases lay outside the gene matches. The CDR3 sequence is 16 residues long. Here the CDR3 reads CASSLVVVGLGYEQYF. The CDR3 DNA sequence: TGTGCCAGCAGCTTAGTTGTAGTGGGACTAGGCTACGAGCAGTACTTC.

This clonotype was seen at least ten times. The rearrangement uses TRBV27 and TRBJ2-5, with 14 nucleotides matching TRBD2. The ends lost 5 bases at V and 0 bases at J; junction bases unmatched: 5. From germline, CDR1 is MNHEY and CDR2 SMNVEV (reference sequence). This CDR3 contains 17 residues. The CDR3 loop reads CASSPRLAGGYQETQYF. The CDR3 DNA reads TGTGCCAGCAGTCCCCGACTAGCGGGAGGGTACCAAGAGACCCAGTACTTC.

This clonotype has only a few counts. The rearrangement links TRBV12-3 or TRBV12-4 to TRBJ2-7, with D maybe TRBD1 (6 bases). CDR3 length: 13 residues. Trimming took 3 bases from V and 4 from J, leaving 10 bases between them. The CDR3 reads CASSFGRGYEQYF. CDR3 DNA sequence: TGTGCCAGCAGTTTCGGCAGGGGTTACGAGCAGTACTTC.

The genes are TRBV20-1 and TRBJ1-2; the match to TRBD1 covers 10 bases. The trim removed 7 bases at V and 6 bases at J, leaving 11 bases unmatched. This CDR3 is 14 amino acids long. CDR1 is DFQATT, CDR2 SNEGSKA, per germline (reference sequence). This chain's CDR3 is CSVEPGTGEDGYTF. The CDR3 region has the DNA TGCAGTGTCGAACCCGGGACAGGGGAGGATGGCTACACCTTC.